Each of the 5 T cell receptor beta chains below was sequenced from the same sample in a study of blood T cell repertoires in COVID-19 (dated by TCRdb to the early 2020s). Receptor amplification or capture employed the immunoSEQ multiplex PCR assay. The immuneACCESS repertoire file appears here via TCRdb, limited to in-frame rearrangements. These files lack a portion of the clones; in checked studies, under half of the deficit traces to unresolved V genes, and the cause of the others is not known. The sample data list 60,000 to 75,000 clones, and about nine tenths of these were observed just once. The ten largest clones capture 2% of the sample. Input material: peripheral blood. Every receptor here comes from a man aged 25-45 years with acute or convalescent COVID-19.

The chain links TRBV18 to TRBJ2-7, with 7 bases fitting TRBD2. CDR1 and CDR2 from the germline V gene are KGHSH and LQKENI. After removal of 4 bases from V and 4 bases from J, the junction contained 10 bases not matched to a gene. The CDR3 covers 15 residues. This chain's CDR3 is CASSREAGPSYEQYF. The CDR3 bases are TGTGCCAGCTCACGGGAAGCGGGGCCCTCTTACGAGCAGTACTTC.

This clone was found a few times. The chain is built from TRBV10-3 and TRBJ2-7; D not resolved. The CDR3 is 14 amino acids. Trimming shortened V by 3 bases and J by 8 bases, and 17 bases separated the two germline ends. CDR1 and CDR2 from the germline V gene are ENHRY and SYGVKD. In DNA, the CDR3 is TGTGCCATCAGTGATAGCTTGTACCCCTGGAAGCAGTACTTC. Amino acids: CAISDSLYPWKQYF.

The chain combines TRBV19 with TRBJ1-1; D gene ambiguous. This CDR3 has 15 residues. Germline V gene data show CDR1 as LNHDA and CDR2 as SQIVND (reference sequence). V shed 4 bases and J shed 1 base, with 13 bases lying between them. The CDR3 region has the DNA TGTGCCAGTAGTACCAGACACGGAGGGAACACTGAAGCTTTCTTT. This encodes CASSTRHGGNTEAFF.

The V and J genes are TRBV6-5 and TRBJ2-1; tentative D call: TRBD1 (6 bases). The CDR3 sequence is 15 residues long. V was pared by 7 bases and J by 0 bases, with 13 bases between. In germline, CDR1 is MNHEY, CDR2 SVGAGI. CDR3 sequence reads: CASIATGRSYNEQFF. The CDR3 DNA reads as TGTGCCAGCATCGCGACAGGACGCTCCTACAATGAGCAGTTCTTC.

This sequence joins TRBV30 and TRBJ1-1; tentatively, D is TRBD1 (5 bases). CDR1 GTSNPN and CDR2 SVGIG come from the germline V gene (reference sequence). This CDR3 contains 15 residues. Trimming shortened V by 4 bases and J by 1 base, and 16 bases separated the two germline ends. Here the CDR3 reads CAWKFGREANTEAFF. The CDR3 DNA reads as TGTGCCTGGAAGTTTGGCAGGGAGGCGAACACTGAAGCTTTCTTT. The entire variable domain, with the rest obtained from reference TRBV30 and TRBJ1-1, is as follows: SQTIHQWPATLVQPVGSPLSLECTVEGTSNPNLYWYRQAAGRGLQLLFYSVGIGQISSEVPQNLSASRPQDRQFILSSKKLLLSDSGFYLCAWKFGREANTEAFFGQGTRLTVV.